This T cell receptor (beta chain) was sequenced for a study of cytomegalovirus exposure and HLA in healthy donors. Germline V lookup: CDR1 MNHNS, CDR2 SASEGT. There are 14 residues in the CDR3. Trimming cost V 6 bases and J 2 bases, with 14 bases left between them. Findings and caveats of the study: Based on reports, TCR beta sequences accurately predicted HLA-A and HLA-B alleles for most subjects. In a later analysis, the majority of CMV-associated beta chains seemingly showed HLA restriction.

As regards this clone: Its antigen is not identified.

The PCR used 60 Vbeta and 13 Jbeta primers. Method: immunoSEQ multiplex PCR; TCRdb's copy keeps in-frame clones and lacks some. The sample has more than 200,000 clones, around 85% seen once. The J gene is TRBJ2-7, the V gene TRBV6-1; D ambiguous. The receptor was isolated from a girl aged 2-10 years in good health and CMV-seronegative. The specimen was PBMCs. CDR3 bases: TGTGCCAGCAGGATGAGCCCTTTGACCTACGAGCAGTACTTC. It specifies CASRMSPLTYEQYF.